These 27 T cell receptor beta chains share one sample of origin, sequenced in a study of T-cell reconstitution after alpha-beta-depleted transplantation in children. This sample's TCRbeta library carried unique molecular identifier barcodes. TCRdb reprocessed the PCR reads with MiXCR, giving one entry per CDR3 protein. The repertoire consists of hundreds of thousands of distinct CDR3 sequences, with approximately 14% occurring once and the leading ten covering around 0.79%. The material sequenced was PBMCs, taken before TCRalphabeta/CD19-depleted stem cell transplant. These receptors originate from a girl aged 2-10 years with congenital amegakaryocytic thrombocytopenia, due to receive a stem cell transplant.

CDR3 in amino acids: CASSSREAEFF. Here the CDR3 DNA reads TGTGCCAGCAGCTCGAGAGAGGCCGAGTTCTTC. The chain carries TRBV7-9 and TRBJ2-1; D is ambiguous. Germline-derived CDR1 and CDR2 are SEHNR and FQNEAQ (reference sequence). Trimming left V 4 bases short and J 14 bases short, with 12 bases between. The CDR3 is 11 amino acids.

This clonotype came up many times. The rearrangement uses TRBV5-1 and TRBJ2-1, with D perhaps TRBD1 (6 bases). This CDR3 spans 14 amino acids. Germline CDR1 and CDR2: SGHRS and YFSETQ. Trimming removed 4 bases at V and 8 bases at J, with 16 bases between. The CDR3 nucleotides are TGCGCCAGCAGCCCACGAAACAGGGACCATGAGCAGTTCTTC. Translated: CASSPRNRDHEQFF.

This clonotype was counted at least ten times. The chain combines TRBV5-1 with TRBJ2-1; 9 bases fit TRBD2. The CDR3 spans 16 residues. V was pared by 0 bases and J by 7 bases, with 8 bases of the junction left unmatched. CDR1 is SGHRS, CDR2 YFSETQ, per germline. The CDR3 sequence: CASSLVSTSGGNEQFF. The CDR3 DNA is TGCGCCAGCAGCTTGGTTTCGACTAGCGGAGGAAATGAGCAGTTCTTC. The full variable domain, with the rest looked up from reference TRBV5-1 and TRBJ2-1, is KAGVTQTPRYLIKTRGQQVTLSCSPISGHRSVSWYQQTPGQGLQFLFEYFSETQRNKGNFPGRFSGRQFSNSRSEMNVSTLELGDSALYLCASSLVSTSGGNEQFFGPGTRLTVL.

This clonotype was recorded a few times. Written as DNA, the CDR3 is TGTGCCAGCAGCTTGAAGGGGGGGGGGTACAATGAGCAGTTCTTC. Its protein product is CASSLKGGGYNEQFF. The chain links TRBV5-5 to TRBJ2-1, with D possibly being TRBD2 (7 bases). Germline V gives CDR1 SGHKS, CDR2 YYEKEE (reference sequence). V was pared by 1 base and J by 4 bases, with 12 bases between. The CDR3 loop spans 15 amino acids.

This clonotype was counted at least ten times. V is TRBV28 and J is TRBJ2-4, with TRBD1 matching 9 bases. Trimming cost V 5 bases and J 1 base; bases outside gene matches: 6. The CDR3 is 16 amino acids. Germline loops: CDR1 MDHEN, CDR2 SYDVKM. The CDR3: CASSEGTGSAKNIQYF. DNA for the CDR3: TGTGCCAGCAGTGAGGGGACAGGGAGCGCCAAAAACATTCAGTACTTC.

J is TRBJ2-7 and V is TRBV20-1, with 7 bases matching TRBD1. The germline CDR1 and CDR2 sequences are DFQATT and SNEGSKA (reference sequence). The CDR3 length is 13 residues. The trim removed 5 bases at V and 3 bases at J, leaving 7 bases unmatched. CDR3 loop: CSAVLDRDYEQYF. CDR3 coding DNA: TGCAGTGCTGTACTAGACAGGGACTACGAGCAGTACTTC.

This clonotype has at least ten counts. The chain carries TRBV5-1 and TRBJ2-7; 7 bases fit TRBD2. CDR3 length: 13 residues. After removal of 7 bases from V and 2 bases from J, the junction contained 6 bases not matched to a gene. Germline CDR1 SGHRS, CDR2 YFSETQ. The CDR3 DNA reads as TGCGCCAGCCGAACTAGCGTCCCCTACGAGCAGTACTTC. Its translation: CASRTSVPYEQYF. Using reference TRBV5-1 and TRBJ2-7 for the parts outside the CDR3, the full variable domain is KAGVTQTPRYLIKTRGQQVTLSCSPISGHRSVSWYQQTPGQGLQFLFEYFSETQRNKGNFPGRFSGRQFSNSRSEMNVSTLELGDSALYLCASRTSVPYEQYFGPGTRLTVT.

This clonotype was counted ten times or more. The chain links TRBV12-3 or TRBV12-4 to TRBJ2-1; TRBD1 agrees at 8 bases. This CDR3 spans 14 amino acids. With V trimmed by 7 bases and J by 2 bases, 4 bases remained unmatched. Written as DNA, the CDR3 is TGTGCCAGCACCCCAGGGGGCGCCTACAATGAGCAGTTCTTC. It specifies CASTPGGAYNEQFF.

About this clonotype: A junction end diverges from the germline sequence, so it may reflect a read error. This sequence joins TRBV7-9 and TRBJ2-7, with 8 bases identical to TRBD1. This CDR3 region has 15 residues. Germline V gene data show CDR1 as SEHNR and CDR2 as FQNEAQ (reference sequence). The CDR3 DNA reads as TGTGCCAGCAGCTTAGGGACAGGGATCTCCTACGAGCAGTCCTTC. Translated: CASSLGTGISYEQSF.

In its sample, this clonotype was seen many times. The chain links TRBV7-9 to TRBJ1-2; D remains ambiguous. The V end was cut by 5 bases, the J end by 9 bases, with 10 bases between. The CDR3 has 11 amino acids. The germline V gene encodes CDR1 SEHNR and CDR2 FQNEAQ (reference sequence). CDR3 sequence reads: CASSQGWSYTF. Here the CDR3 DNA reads TGTGCCAGCAGCCAAGGTTGGAGCTACACCTTC.

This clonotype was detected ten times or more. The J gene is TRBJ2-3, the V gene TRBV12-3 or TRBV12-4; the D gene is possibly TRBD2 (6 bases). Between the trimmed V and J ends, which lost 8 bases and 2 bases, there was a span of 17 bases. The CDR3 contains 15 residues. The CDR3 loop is CASPSVRRDTDTQYF. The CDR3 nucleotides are TGTGCCAGCCCCAGTGTGAGGAGGGACACAGATACGCAGTATTTT.

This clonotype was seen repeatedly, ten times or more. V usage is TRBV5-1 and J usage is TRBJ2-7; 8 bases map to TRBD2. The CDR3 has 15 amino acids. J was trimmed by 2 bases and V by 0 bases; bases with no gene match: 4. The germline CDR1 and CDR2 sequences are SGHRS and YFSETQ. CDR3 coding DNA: TGCGCCAGCAGCTTGGACCTAGCGGGTCCCTACGAGCAGTACTTC. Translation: CASSLDLAGPYEQYF.

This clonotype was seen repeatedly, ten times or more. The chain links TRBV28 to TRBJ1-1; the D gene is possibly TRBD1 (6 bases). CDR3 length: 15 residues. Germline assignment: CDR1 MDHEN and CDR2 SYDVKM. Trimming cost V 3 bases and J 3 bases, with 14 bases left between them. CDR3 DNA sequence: TGTGCCAGCAGTTTGTCAGGGGAGTCAGACACTGAAGCTTTCTTT. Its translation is CASSLSGESDTEAFF.

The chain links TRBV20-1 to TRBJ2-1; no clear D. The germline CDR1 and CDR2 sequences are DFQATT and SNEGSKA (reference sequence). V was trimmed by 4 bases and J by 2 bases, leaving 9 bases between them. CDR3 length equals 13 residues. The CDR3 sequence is CSAINFAYNEQFF. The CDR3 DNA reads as TGCAGTGCTATCAATTTCGCCTACAATGAGCAGTTCTTC.

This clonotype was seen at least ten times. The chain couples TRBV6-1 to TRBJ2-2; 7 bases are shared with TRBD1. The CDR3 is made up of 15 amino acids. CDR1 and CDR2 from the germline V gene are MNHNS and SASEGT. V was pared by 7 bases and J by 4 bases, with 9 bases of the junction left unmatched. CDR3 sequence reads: CASIAGGPFTGELFF. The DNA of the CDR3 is TGTGCCAGCATCGCAGGGGGACCTTTCACCGGGGAGCTGTTTTTT.

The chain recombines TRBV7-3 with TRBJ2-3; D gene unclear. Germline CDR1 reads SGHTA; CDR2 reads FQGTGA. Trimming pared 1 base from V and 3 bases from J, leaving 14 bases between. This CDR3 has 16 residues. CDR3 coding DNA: TGTGCCAGCAGCTTAATTGGCCCCGTAGGAACAGATACGCAGTATTTT. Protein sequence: CASSLIGPVGTDTQYF.

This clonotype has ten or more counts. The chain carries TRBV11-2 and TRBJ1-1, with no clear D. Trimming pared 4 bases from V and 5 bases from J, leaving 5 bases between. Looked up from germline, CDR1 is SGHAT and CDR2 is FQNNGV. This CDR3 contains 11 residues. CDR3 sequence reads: CASSWRTEAFF. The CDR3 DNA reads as TGTGCCAGCAGCTGGAGGACTGAAGCTTTCTTT.

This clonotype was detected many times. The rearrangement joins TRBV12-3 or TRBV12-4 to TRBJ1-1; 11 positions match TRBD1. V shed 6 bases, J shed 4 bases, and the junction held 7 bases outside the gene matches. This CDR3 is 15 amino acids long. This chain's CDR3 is CASRGTGGFGTEAFF. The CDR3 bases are TGTGCCAGCAGGGGGACAGGGGGTTTCGGCACTGAAGCTTTCTTT.

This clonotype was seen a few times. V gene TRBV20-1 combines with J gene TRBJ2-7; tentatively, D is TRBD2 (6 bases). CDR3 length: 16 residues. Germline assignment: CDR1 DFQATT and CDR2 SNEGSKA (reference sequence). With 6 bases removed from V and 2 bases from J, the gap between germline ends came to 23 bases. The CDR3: CSAHGPLQRAPYEQYF. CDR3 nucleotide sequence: TGCAGTGCGCACGGCCCTTTACAGCGGGCCCCCTACGAGCAGTACTTC.

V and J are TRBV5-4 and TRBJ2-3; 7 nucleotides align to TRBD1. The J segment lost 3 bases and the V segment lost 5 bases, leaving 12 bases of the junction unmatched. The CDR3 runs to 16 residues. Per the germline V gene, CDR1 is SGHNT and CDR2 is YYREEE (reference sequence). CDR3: CASSSHRDSKTDTQYF. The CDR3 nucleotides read TGTGCCAGCAGTTCTCACCGGGACAGTAAGACAGATACGCAGTATTTT.

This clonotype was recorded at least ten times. The DNA for the CDR3 is TGTGCCAGCAGCCTAGCGGGAGGTATAGAGACCCAGTACTTC. It translates to CASSLAGGIETQYF. The chain combines TRBV5-5 with TRBJ2-5; 11 bases map to TRBD2. The trim removed 4 bases at V and 4 bases at J, leaving 3 bases unmatched. This CDR3 has 14 amino acids. CDR1 is SGHKS and CDR2 is YYEKEE in the germline V gene (reference sequence).

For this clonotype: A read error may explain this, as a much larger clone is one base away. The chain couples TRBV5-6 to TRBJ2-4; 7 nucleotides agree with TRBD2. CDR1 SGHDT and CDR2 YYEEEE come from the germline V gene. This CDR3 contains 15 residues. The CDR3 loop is CASSRGGSSKNIQSF. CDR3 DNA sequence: TGTGCCAGCAGCCGAGGCGGGAGCTCCAAAAACATTCAGTCCTTC.

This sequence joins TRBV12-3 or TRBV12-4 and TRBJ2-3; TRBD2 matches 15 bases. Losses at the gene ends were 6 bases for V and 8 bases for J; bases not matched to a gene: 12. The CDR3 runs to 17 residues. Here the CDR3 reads CASSPRPGLAGGPTQYF. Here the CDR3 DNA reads TGTGCCAGCAGCCCTCGACCGGGACTAGCGGGAGGTCCTACGCAGTATTTT.

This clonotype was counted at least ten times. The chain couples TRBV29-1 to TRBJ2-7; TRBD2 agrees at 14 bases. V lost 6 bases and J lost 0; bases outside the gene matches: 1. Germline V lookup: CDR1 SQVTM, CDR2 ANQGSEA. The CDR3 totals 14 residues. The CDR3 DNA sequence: TGCAGCGTGGGGACTAGCGGGGGCTCCTACGAGCAGTACTTC. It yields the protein CSVGTSGGSYEQYF.

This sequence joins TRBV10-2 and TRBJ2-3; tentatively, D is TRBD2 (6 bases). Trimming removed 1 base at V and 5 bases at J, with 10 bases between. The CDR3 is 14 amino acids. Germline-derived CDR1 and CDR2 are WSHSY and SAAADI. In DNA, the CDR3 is TGCGCCAGCAGTGAGTATAAGGGAGGAGATACGCAGTATTTT. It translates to CASSEYKGGDTQYF.

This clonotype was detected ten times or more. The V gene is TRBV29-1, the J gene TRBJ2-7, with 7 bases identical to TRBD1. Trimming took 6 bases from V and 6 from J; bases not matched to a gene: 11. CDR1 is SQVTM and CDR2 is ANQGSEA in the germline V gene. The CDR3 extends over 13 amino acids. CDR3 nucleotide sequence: TGCAGCGTCGTGACAGGGCAGTTCCCCGAGCAGTACTTC. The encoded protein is CSVVTGQFPEQYF.

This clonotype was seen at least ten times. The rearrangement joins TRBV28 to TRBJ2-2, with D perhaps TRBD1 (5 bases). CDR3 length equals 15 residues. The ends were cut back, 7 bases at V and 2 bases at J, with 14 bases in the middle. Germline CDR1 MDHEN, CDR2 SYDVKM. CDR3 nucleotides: TGTGCCAGCACCGAGACAGAGGCCAACACCGGGGAGCTGTTTTTT. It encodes CASTETEANTGELFF.